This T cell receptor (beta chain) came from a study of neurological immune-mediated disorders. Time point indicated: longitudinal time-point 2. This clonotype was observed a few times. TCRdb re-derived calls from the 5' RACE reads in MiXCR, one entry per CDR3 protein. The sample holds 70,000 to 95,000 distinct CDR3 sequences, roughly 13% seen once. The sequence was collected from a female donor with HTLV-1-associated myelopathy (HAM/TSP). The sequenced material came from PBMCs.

The CDR3 DNA reads TGTGCCAGCGGAACCGAACTCGGGGCTAATGAAAAACTGTTTTTT. It codes for CASGTELGANEKLFF. The rearrangement joins TRBV12-3 or TRBV12-4 to TRBJ1-4, with D uncertain. CDR3 size: 15 residues. V was clipped by 8 bases and J by 3 bases, with 16 bases between them.